This TCR beta chain was profiled in a study of graft-versus-host responses after intestinal transplantation. General study results and limits: Early post-transplant HvG declines showed an association with peak circulating GvH clone levels. Recipient marrow contained GvH clones, some of which appeared first in ileum or blood.

A word on this clone: Its antigen is currently unknown.

Profiling relied on immunoSEQ multiplex PCR, and the TCRdb table lists in-frame clones only, not all of them. The profile covers 99,000 or so clones, with more than 70% appearing a single time and more than 1.4% taken by the ten largest. The CDR3 contains 15 residues. V was cut by 5 bases and J by 4 bases, with 16 bases left in between. CDR1 is MNHEY, CDR2 SVGAGI, per germline. Sequenced here: PBMCs, sampled 255 days after intestinal transplant. The TCR was taken from a human patient who received an intestinal transplant, so some T cells may come from the graft donor. This chain links TRBV6-5 with TRBJ2-3; D may be TRBD1 (6 bases). The CDR3 DNA reads as TGTGCCAGCAGTAAACTCACAGGGAGCGCAGATACGCAGTATTTT. Its protein product is CASSKLTGSADTQYF.